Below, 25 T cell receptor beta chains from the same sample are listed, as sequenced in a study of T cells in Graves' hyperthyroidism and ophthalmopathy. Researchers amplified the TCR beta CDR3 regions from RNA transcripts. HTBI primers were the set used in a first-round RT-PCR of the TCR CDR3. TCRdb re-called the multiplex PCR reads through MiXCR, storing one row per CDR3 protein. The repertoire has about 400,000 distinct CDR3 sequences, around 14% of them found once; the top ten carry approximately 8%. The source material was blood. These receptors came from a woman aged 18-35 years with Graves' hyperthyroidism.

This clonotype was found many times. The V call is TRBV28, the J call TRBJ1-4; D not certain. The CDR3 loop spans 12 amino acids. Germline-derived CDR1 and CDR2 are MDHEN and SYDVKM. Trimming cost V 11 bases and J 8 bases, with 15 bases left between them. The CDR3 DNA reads TGTGCCCACGCCGGTGTCGGAGAAAAACTGTTTTTT. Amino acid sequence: CAHAGVGEKLFF. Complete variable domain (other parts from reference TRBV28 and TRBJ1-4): DVKVTQSSRYLVKRTGEKVFLECVQDMDHENMFWYRQDPGLGLRLIYFSYDVKMKEKGDIPEGYSVSREKKERFSLILESASTNQTSMYLCAHAGVGEKLFFGSGTQLSVL.

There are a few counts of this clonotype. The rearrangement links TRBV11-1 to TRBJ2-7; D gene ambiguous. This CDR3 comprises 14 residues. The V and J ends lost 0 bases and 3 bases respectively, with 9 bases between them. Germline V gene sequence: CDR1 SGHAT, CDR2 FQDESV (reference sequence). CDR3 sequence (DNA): TGTGCCAGCAGCTTAGCAGGGCGCCTCTACGAGCAGTACTTC. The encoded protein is CASSLAGRLYEQYF.

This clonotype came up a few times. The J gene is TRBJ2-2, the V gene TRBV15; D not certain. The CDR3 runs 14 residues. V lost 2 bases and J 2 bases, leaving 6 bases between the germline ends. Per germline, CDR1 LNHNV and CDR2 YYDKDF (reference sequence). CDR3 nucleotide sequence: TGTGCCACCAGCAGAATGGGAAACACCGGGGAGCTGTTTTTT. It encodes CATSRMGNTGELFF. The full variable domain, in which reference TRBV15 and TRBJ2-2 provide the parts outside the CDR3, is DAMVIQNPRYQVTQFGKPVTLSCSQTLNHNVMYWYQQKSSQAPKLLFHYYDKDFNNEADTPDNFQSRRPNTSFCFLDIRSPGLGDTAMYLCATSRMGNTGELFFGEGSRLTVL.

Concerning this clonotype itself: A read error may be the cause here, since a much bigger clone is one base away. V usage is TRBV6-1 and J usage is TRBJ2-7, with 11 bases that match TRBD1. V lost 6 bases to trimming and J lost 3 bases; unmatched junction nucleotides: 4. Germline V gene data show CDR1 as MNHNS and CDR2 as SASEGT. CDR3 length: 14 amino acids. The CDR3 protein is CASRPGTGGYEQYF. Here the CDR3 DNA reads TGTGCCAGCAGACCCGGGACAGGGGGCTACGAGCAGTACTTC.

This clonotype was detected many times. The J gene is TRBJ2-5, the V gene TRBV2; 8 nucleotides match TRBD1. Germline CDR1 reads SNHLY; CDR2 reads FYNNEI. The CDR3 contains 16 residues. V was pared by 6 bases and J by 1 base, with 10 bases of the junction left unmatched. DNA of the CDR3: TGTGCCAGCAGCGAGCCGCGGACAGGGACCCAAGAGACCCAGTACTTC. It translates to CASSEPRTGTQETQYF.

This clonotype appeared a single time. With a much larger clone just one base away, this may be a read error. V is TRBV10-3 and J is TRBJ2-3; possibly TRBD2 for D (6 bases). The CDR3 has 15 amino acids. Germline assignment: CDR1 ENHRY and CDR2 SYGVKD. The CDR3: CATQLGGAIKDTQDF. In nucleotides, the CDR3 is TGTGCCACCCAACTGGGGGGAGCGATTAAAGATACGCAGGATTTT.

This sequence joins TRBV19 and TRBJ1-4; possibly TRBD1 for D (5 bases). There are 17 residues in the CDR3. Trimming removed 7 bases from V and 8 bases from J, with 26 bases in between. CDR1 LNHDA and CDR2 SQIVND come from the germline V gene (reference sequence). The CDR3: CASTRTVRGTWGEKLFF. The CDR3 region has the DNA TGTGCCAGTACCCGAACCGTTAGAGGGACTTGGGGAGAAAAACTGTTTTTT.

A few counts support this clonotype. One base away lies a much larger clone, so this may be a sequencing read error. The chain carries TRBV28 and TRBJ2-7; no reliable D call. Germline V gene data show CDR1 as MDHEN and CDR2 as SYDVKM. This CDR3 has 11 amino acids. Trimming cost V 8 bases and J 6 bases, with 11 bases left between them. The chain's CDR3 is CASGGTSEQYF. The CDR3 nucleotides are TGTGCCAGCGGTGGCACGTCCGAGCAGTACTTC.

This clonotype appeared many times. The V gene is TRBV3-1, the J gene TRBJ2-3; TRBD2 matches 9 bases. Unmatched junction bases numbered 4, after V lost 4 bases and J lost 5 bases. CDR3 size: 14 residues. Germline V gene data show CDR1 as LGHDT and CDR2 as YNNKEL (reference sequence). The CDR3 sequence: CASSPSGIQDTQYF. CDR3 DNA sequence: TGTGCCAGCAGCCCTAGCGGGATTCAAGATACGCAGTATTTT.

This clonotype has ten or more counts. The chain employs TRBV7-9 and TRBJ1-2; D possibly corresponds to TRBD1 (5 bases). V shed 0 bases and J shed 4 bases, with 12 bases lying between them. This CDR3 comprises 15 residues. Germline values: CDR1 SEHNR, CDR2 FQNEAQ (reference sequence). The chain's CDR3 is CASSLAKAGLYGYTF. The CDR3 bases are TGTGCCAGCAGCTTAGCCAAGGCAGGGCTCTATGGCTACACCTTC.

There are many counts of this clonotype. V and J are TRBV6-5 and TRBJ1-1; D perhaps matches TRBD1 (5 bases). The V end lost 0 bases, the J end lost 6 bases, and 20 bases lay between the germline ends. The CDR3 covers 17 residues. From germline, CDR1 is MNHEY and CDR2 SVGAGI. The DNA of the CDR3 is TGTGCCAGCAGTTACTCGAGAGGGGCGATAGATATTCCTGAAGCTTTCTTT. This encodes CASSYSRGAIDIPEAFF.

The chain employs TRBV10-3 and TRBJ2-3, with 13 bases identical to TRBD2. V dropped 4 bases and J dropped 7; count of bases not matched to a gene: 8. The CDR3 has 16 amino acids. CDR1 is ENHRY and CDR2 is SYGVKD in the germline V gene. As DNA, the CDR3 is TGTGCCATCAGTGGCTCCCGACTAGCGGGGGGAAATACGCAGTATTTT. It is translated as CAISGSRLAGGNTQYF.

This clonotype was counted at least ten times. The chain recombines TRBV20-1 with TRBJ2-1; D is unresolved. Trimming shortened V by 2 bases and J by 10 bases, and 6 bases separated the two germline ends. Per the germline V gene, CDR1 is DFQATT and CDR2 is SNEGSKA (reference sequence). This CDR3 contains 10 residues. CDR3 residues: CSARKREQFF. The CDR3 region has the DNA TGCAGTGCTAGAAAACGGGAGCAGTTCTTC.

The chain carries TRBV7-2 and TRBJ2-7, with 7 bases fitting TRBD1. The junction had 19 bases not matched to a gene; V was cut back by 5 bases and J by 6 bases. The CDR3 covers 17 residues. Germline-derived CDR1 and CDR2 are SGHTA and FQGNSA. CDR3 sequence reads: CASSPRQGLGERGEQYF. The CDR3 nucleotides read TGTGCCAGCAGCCCAAGACAGGGTTTAGGCGAAAGAGGCGAGCAGTACTTC.

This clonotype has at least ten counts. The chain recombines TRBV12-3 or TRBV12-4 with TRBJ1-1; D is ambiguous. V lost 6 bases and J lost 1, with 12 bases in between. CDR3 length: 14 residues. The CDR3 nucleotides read TGTGCCAGCAGGCCAGATTGGGCGAACACTGAAGCTTTCTTT. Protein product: CASRPDWANTEAFF.

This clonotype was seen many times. The CDR3 nucleotides are TGTGCCAGCAGTCTAATCGGGACACCCCAAGAGACCCAGTACTTC. It yields the protein CASSLIGTPQETQYF. This rearrangement joins TRBV12-3 or TRBV12-4 to TRBJ2-5, with D possibly matching TRBD1 (6 bases). This CDR3 has 15 amino acids. V was shortened by 5 bases and J by 1 base, with 14 bases between the two germline ends.

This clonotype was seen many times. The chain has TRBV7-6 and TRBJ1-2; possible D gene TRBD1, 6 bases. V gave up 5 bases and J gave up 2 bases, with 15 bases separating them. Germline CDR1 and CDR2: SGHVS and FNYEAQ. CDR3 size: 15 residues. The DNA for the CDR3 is TGTGCCAGCAGCCTGACAGCTCAGGGGAACTATGGCTACACCTTC. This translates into CASSLTAQGNYGYTF. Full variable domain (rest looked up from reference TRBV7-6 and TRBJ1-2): GAGVSQSPRYKVTKRGQDVALRCDPISGHVSLYWYRQALGQGPEFLTYFNYEAQQDKSGLPNDRFSAERPEGSISTLTIQRTEQRDSAMYRCASSLTAQGNYGYTFGSGTRLTVV.

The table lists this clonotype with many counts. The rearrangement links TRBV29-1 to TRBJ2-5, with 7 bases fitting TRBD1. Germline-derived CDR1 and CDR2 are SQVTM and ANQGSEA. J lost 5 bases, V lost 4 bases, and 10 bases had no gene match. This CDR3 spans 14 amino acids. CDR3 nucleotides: TGCAGCGTTGGGGGTGTAGGGGGCGGTGAGACCCAGTACTTC. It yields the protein CSVGGVGGGETQYF.

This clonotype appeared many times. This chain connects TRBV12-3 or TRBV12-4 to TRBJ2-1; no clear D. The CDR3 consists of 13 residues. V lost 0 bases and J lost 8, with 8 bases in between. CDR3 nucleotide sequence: TGTGCCAGCAGTTTAGCGGTAGTCCATGAGCAGTTCTTC. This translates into CASSLAVVHEQFF.

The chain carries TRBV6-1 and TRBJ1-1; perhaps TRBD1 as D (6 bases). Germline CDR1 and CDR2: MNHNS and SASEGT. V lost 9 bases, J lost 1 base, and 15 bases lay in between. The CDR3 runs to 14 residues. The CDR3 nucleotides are TGTGCCAGTCCTTCACAGGGTAAGAACACTGAAGCTTTCTTT. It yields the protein CASPSQGKNTEAFF.

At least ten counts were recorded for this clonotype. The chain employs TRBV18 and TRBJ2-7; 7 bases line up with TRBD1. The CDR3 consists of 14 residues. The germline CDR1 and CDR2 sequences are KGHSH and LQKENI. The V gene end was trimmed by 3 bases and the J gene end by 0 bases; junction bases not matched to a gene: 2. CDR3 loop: CASSPRQGSYEQYF. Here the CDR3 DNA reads TGTGCCAGCTCACCCCGACAGGGCTCCTACGAGCAGTACTTC.

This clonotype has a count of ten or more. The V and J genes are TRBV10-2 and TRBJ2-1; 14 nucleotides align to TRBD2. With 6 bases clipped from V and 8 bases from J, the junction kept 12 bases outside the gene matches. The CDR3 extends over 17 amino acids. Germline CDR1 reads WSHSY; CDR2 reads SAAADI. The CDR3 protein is CASRGLAGGSASDEQFF. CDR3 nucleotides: TGCGCCAGCAGAGGACTAGCGGGGGGCTCCGCCTCCGATGAGCAGTTCTTC.

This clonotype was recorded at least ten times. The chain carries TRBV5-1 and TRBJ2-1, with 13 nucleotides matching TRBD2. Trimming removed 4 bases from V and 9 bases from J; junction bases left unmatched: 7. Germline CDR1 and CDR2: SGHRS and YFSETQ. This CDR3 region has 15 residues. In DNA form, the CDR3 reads TGCGCCAGCAGCCCGAGGACTAGCGGGGGAGGTGAGCAGTTCTTC. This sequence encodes CASSPRTSGGGEQFF.

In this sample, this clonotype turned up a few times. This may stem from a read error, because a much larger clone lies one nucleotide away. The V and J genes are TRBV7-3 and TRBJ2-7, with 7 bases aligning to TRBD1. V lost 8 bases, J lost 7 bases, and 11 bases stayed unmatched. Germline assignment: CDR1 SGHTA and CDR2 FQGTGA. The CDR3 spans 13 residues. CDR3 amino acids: CASGTTGVGEQYF. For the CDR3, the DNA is TGTGCCAGCGGCACTACAGGGGTGGGGGAGCAGTACTTC.

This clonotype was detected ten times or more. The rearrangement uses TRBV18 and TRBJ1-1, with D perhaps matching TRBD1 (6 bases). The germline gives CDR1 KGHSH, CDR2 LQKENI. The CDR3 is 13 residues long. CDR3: CGSRGGLNTEAFF. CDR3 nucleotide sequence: TGTGGCTCGAGGGGGGGTTTGAACACTGAAGCTTTCTTT.